Presented here are 18 T cell receptor beta chains from one specimen sequenced in a study of T-cell memory formation after mild COVID-19. MiXCR was run by TCRdb on the 5' RACE reads, yielding one entry per CDR3 protein. The repertoire holds about 360,000 distinct CDR3 sequences, with 13% to 15% as singletons. The sample comprised PBMCs or a T cell subset sorted from them (not recorded which). These receptors came from a man between 18 and 35 years old who had mild COVID-19 (a few samples of this study predate the infection). Cell type and time point are not known.

This clonotype has a handful of counts. The chain is built from TRBV5-1 and TRBJ1-2; D is undetermined. The V gene's germline CDR1 is SGHRS and CDR2 YFSETQ. The CDR3 sequence is 13 residues long. V was trimmed by 4 bases and J by 7 bases, leaving 14 bases between them. Here the CDR3 reads CASSPGPPTGYTF. The CDR3 DNA is TGCGCCAGCAGCCCCGGGCCCCCCACTGGCTACACCTTC.

The chain is built from TRBV5-1 and TRBJ1-2, with a possible D match to TRBD1 (5 bases). CDR3 length: 16 amino acids. V dropped 6 bases and J dropped 8 bases, with 26 bases sitting between them. Germline V gene sequence: CDR1 SGHRS, CDR2 YFSETQ. The CDR3 DNA is TGCGCCAGCAAGATCGGGACGTCGGAAGGCGGTGGAGGCTACACCTTC. Its protein product is CASKIGTSEGGGGYTF.

The genes are TRBV5-5 and TRBJ2-5; D is unclear. Germline CDR1 is SGHKS and CDR2 is YYEKEE (reference sequence). This CDR3 region has 13 residues. Deletions cut 1 base from V and 5 bases from J, with 9 bases between. The CDR3 here is CASSLRRMETQYF. For the CDR3, the DNA is TGTGCCAGCAGCTTGCGCAGGATGGAGACCCAGTACTTC.

The chain has TRBV27 and TRBJ2-7; D is tentatively TRBD1 or TRBD2 (5 bases each). The CDR3 consists of 13 residues. V dropped 4 bases and J dropped 0 bases, with 7 bases sitting between them. Germline assignment: CDR1 MNHEY and CDR2 SMNVEV (reference sequence). CDR3 protein: CASSSGASYEQYF. CDR3 nucleotide sequence: TGTGCCAGCAGTTCCGGGGCCTCCTACGAGCAGTACTTC.

This clonotype was seen a few times. The gene calls are TRBV7-9 and TRBJ1-5, with D unclear. This CDR3 comprises 12 residues. Trimming cost V 4 bases and J 4 bases, with 5 bases left between them. Germline lookup yields CDR1 SEHNR and CDR2 FQNEAQ (reference sequence). CDR3 sequence: CASSYLNQPQHF. CDR3 DNA: TGTGCCAGCAGCTATCTTAATCAGCCCCAGCATTTT.

This clonotype came up a few times. V is TRBV19 and J is TRBJ2-2; 8 bases map to TRBD1. The CDR3 length is 16 residues. The J segment lost 0 bases and the V segment lost 7 bases, leaving 7 bases of the junction unmatched. Germline V gives CDR1 LNHDA, CDR2 SQIVND (reference sequence). CDR3 nucleotide sequence: TGTGCCAGTAAGGACAGGGTCTTCGCGAACACCGGGGAGCTGTTTTTT. Protein: CASKDRVFANTGELFF.

This chain joins TRBV5-1 and TRBJ2-1, with D tentatively TRBD1 (6 bases). From germline, CDR1 is SGHRS and CDR2 YFSETQ. Trimming shortened V by 1 base and J by 3 bases, and 11 bases separated the two germline ends. This CDR3 is 15 amino acids long. CDR3: CASSLPQGIYNEQFF. The CDR3 DNA follows: TGCGCCAGCAGCTTGCCTCAGGGGATCTACAATGAGCAGTTCTTC.

This chain links TRBV7-9 with TRBJ2-3; 11 bases line up with TRBD2. The CDR3 length is 15 residues. V lost 5 bases to trimming and J lost 1 base; unmatched junction nucleotides: 2. Germline V gene data show CDR1 as SEHNR and CDR2 as FQNEAQ (reference sequence). The chain's CDR3 is CASSQTSGGTDTQYF. Written as DNA, the CDR3 is TGTGCCAGCAGCCAGACTAGCGGGGGCACAGATACGCAGTATTTT.

The V call is TRBV6-6, the J call TRBJ1-1; maybe TRBD1 (6 bases). V was trimmed by 6 bases and J by 3 bases, leaving 14 bases between them. The CDR3 loop spans 14 amino acids. Per germline, CDR1 MNHNY and CDR2 SVGAGI (reference sequence). The chain's CDR3 is CASSPGGAYTEAFF. CDR3 DNA sequence: TGTGCCAGCAGCCCGGGGGGGGCCTACACTGAAGCTTTCTTT.

The rearrangement joins TRBV30 to TRBJ2-7; D gene uncertain. The germline CDR1 and CDR2 sequences are GTSNPN and SVGIG (reference sequence). V shed 1 base and J shed 4 bases, with 8 bases lying between them. The CDR3 runs 12 residues. The chain's CDR3 is CAWSGGGYEQYF. CDR3 bases: TGTGCCTGGAGTGGGGGTGGGTACGAGCAGTACTTC.

Many counts were recorded for this clonotype. The chain links TRBV6-2 or TRBV6-3 to TRBJ2-7; maybe TRBD1 (6 bases). Trimming removed 0 bases at V and 13 bases at J, with 16 bases between. The CDR3 totals 13 residues. Germline CDR1 reads MNHEY; CDR2 reads SVGEGT. This CDR3 reads CASSYSGQSRGYV. The CDR3 region has the DNA TGTGCCAGCAGTTACTCAGGACAGTCCCGGGGATACGTC.

The table lists this clonotype with many counts. The gene calls are TRBV7-9 and TRBJ1-2, with D perhaps matching TRBD1 (5 bases). CDR3 size: 14 residues. Trimming took off 7 bases at V and 5 bases at J, with 17 bases between the two ends. Germline V gene lookup returns CDR1 SEHNR and CDR2 FQNEAQ (reference sequence). This CDR3 is CASTPRGVHYGYTF. CDR3 in DNA: TGTGCCAGCACGCCTAGGGGAGTTCATTATGGCTACACCTTC.

This chain connects TRBV20-1 to TRBJ1-6; D is ambiguous. Germline V gives CDR1 DFQATT, CDR2 SNEGSKA (reference sequence). V shed 2 bases and J shed 8 bases, with 7 bases lying between them. This CDR3 region has 12 residues. CDR3 DNA sequence: TGCAGTGCTAGACAGTCGGATTCACCCCTCCACTTT. Translated, it gives CSARQSDSPLHF.

The rearrangement joins TRBV12-3 or TRBV12-4 to TRBJ1-2; no clear D gene. The CDR3 sequence is 13 residues long. Trimming cost V 2 bases and J 3 bases, with 7 bases left between them. The CDR3 loop reads CASSLSQYYGYTF. CDR3 bases: TGTGCCAGCAGTTTAAGTCAGTACTATGGCTACACCTTC.

The V call is TRBV7-9, the J call TRBJ1-6, with 7 bases that match TRBD1. Germline assignment: CDR1 SEHNR and CDR2 FQNEAQ (reference sequence). The CDR3 loop spans 16 amino acids. Germline trimming cut 5 bases from V and 6 bases from J; bases unmatched to any gene: 10. CDR3 region: CASSPPRQGRNSPLHF. The CDR3 nucleotides read TGTGCCAGCAGCCCGCCACGACAGGGTCGTAATTCACCCCTCCACTTT.

This rearrangement joins TRBV24-1 to TRBJ2-3; 9 positions match TRBD1. Looked up from germline, CDR1 is KGHDR and CDR2 is SFDVKD. Losses at the gene ends were 3 bases for V and 6 bases for J; bases not matched to a gene: 12. The CDR3 runs 17 residues. The CDR3 DNA sequence: TGTGCCACCAGTGATCTCCCGGGACAGGGATTTTCGGATACGCAGTATTTT. Protein product: CATSDLPGQGFSDTQYF.

V usage is TRBV21-1 and J usage is TRBJ2-2. TRBV21-1 is a pseudogene locus. This CDR3 contains 13 residues. The CDR3 DNA follows: TGTGCCAGCAGAAGATGCCTCACCGGGGAGCTGTTTTTT. It codes for CASRRCLTGELFF.

The table lists this clonotype with a few counts. V usage is TRBV20-1 and J usage is TRBJ2-1, with D possibly called TRBD1 or TRBD2 (5 bases each). The CDR3 totals 13 residues. The V end lost 6 bases, the J end lost 3 bases, and 12 bases lay between the germline ends. From germline, CDR1 is DFQATT and CDR2 SNEGSKA (reference sequence). CDR3 sequence reads: CSAAGTLYNEQFF. Here the CDR3 DNA reads TGCAGTGCCGCAGGGACCCTCTACAATGAGCAGTTCTTC.